One TCR beta chain is described in this entry. Documented time point: proximal margin of the surgical specimen (macroscopically non-inflamed). Eligibility required adulthood, ileal or ileocolonic Crohn's disease and indicated ileocolonic resection. Generated by immunoSEQ multiplex PCR, the TCRdb table keeps only in-frame clones and is missing some. The table lists 2,700 or so clones, about 76% of them singletons. The sample originates from a study of T cell repertoires in ileal Crohn's disease. This CDR3 comprises 15 residues. V lost 2 bases and J lost 2, with 12 bases in between. The germline CDR1 and CDR2 sequences are MGHRA and YSYEKL.

This TCR was sampled from an adult with Crohn's disease. The rearrangement uses TRBV4-1 and TRBJ2-5; a weak D match, TRBD2 (6 bases). The sample taken for sequencing was ileal tissue. CDR3 sequence (DNA): TGCGCCAGCAGCCAAACCGGGAGCGGGCAAGAGACCCAGTACTTC. Amino acids: CASSQTGSGQETQYF.